The 29 T cell receptor beta chains below come from one sample, sequenced in a study of cytomegalovirus exposure and HLA in healthy donors. Primers for the PCR totalled 60 Vbeta and 13 Jbeta. Measured with immunoSEQ multiplex PCR; TCRdb has only the in-frame clones, and not every one. Among 150,000 to 200,000 clones listed, 68% were seen once. The material sequenced was PBMCs. Receptors were obtained from a woman aged 40 to 50 in good health and CMV-seropositive.

The chain employs TRBV29-1 and TRBJ2-7, with a tentative D call TRBD1 (6 bases). V was shortened by 2 bases and J by 2 bases, with 25 bases between the two germline ends. The CDR3 length is 18 residues. Germline assignment: CDR1 SQVTM and CDR2 ANQGSEA. This CDR3 reads CSVEKPPGQGQRTYEQYF. The CDR3 bases are TGCAGCGTTGAAAAACCCCCGGGACAAGGACAGAGAACCTACGAGCAGTACTTC.

The chain links TRBV27 to TRBJ2-7, with D unclear. Per germline, CDR1 MNHEY and CDR2 SMNVEV (reference sequence). V was trimmed by 2 bases and J by 1 base, leaving 6 bases between them. This CDR3 is 13 amino acids long. The CDR3 region is CASSLGHSYEQYF. DNA of the CDR3: TGTGCCAGCAGTTTAGGGCATTCCTACGAGCAGTACTTC.

The chain carries TRBV28 and TRBJ1-4; 8 positions agree with TRBD1. The CDR3 runs 13 residues. The germline V gene encodes CDR1 MDHEN and CDR2 SYDVKM. J lost 8 bases, V lost 8 bases, and 7 bases had no gene match. The CDR3 nucleotides are TGTGCCAGCCTAGGACAGGGTTACGAAAAACTGTTTTTT. The encoded protein is CASLGQGYEKLFF. Looking up the rest from reference TRBV28 and TRBJ1-4 gives the full variable domain: DVKVTQSSRYLVKRTGEKVFLECVQDMDHENMFWYRQDPGLGLRLIYFSYDVKMKEKGDIPEGYSVSREKKERFSLILESASTNQTSMYLCASLGQGYEKLFFGSGTQLSVL.

The gene calls are TRBV5-1 and TRBJ2-7; weak D call: TRBD2 (5 bases). V was cut by 4 bases and J by 2 bases, with 16 bases left in between. This CDR3 spans 15 amino acids. The germline V gene has CDR1 SGHRS and CDR2 YFSETQ. In DNA, the CDR3 is TGCGCCAGCAGCGCAGCGACGGAGGCTACCTACGAGCAGTACTTC. Translating gives CASSAATEATYEQYF. Supplemented by reference TRBV5-1 and TRBJ2-7, the full variable domain reads KAGVTQTPRYLIKTRGQQVTLSCSPISGHRSVSWYQQTPGQGLQFLFEYFSETQRNKGNFPGRFSGRQFSNSRSEMNVSTLELGDSALYLCASSAATEATYEQYFGPGTRLTVT.

This clone was seen just once. The chain recombines TRBV18 with TRBJ2-7, with 7 bases that match TRBD2. V was clipped by 6 bases and J by 0 bases; unmatched bases: 8. Per germline, CDR1 KGHSH and CDR2 LQKENI. The CDR3 contains 15 residues. The CDR3 nucleotides read TGTGCCAGCTCGGCCGGGGGGATTCGCTCCTACGAGCAGTACTTC. This gives the protein CASSAGGIRSYEQYF.

The chain links TRBV5-4 to TRBJ1-2; no clear D. From germline, CDR1 is SGHNT and CDR2 YYREEE (reference sequence). Trimming pared 4 bases from V and 4 bases from J, leaving 11 bases between. The CDR3 has 13 residues. The CDR3 sequence: CASSPDIAYGYTF. Here the CDR3 DNA reads TGTGCCAGCAGCCCCGACATTGCCTATGGCTACACCTTC.

The genes are TRBV19 and TRBJ2-7, with no clear D. This CDR3 comprises 14 residues. Germline V lookup: CDR1 LNHDA, CDR2 SQIVND (reference sequence). The V and J ends lost 6 bases and 5 bases respectively, with 17 bases between them. The CDR3 loop is CASSTRVISNEQYF. Written as DNA, the CDR3 is TGTGCCAGTAGCACCCGGGTTATTTCCAACGAGCAGTACTTC.

The rearrangement joins TRBV7-2 to TRBJ1-1; a possible D gene is TRBD1 (6 bases). With 5 bases removed from V and 3 bases from J, the gap between germline ends came to 10 bases. Germline V CDR1 and CDR2: SGHTA, FQGNSA. The CDR3 has 13 amino acids. CDR3: CASSRGQHTEAFF. CDR3 DNA sequence: TGTGCCAGCAGCCGGGGACAACACACTGAAGCTTTCTTT.

J is TRBJ2-7 and V is TRBV11-1, with 11 nucleotides matching TRBD1. This CDR3 region has 12 residues. Per the germline V gene, CDR1 is SGHAT and CDR2 is FQDESV (reference sequence). V trimming: 8 bases; J trimming: 6 bases; junction bases outside the gene matches: 3. The DNA of the CDR3 is TGTGCCAGCGGAGGACAGGGGGCCGAGCAGTACTTC. As protein: CASGGQGAEQYF.

This clone was counted a few times. The chain has TRBV4-2 and TRBJ1-1, with TRBD1 matching over 12 bases. The germline V gene has CDR1 LGHNA and CDR2 YNFKEQ. The CDR3 totals 19 residues. V trimming: 0 bases; J trimming: 1 base; junction bases outside the gene matches: 9. CDR3 bases: TGTGCCAGCAGCCAAGATCCGGGACAGGGGGCTGACGGGAACACTGAAGCTTTCTTT. This codes for CASSQDPGQGADGNTEAFF.

As to this clone: One end of the junction varies from germline; a read error may be responsible. This sequence joins TRBV14 and TRBJ2-7; D may be TRBD2 (6 bases). Looked up from germline, CDR1 is SGHDN and CDR2 is FVKESK. The CDR3 totals 14 residues. The CDR3 is CASSALGGSSEQYF. The CDR3 coding sequence is TGTGCCAGCTCCGCTCTCGGGGGATCCTCCGAGCAGTACTTC.

The V gene is TRBV5-1, the J gene TRBJ1-3, with 9 bases lining up with TRBD1. This CDR3 contains 14 residues. After removal of 5 bases from V and 3 bases from J, the junction contained 3 bases not matched to a gene. In germline, CDR1 is SGHRS, CDR2 YFSETQ. Here the CDR3 reads CASSRDRDGNTIYF. The DNA for the CDR3 is TGCGCCAGCAGTCGGGACAGGGATGGAAACACCATATATTTT. Together with reference TRBV5-1 and TRBJ1-3, the CDR3 gives the full variable domain: KAGVTQTPRYLIKTRGQQVTLSCSPISGHRSVSWYQQTPGQGLQFLFEYFSETQRNKGNFPGRFSGRQFSNSRSEMNVSTLELGDSALYLCASSRDRDGNTIYFGEGSWLTVV.

This clone was recorded only once. The chain joins TRBV4-3 to TRBJ2-2, with TRBD2 matching 11 bases. The trim removed 2 bases at V and 4 bases at J, leaving 9 bases unmatched. Germline V CDR1 and CDR2: LGHNA, YSLEER. The CDR3 consists of 18 residues. The CDR3 DNA is TGCGCCAGCAGCCAAAACCTAGCGGGAGGAACAAGCACCGGGGAGCTGTTTTTT. The encoded protein is CASSQNLAGGTSTGELFF.

The chain employs TRBV9 and TRBJ2-1; D not certain. CDR1 is SGDLS, CDR2 YYNGEE, per germline. V lost 2 bases and J 7 bases, leaving 13 bases between the germline ends. The CDR3 runs 14 residues. The CDR3 sequence is CASSVGATENEQFF. In DNA form, the CDR3 reads TGTGCCAGCAGCGTTGGAGCAACGGAAAATGAGCAGTTCTTC.

In its sample, this clone was seen once. The chain is built from TRBV19 and TRBJ1-5; 9 bases agree with TRBD1. The CDR3 spans 15 residues. V lost 7 bases, J lost 4 bases, and 8 bases stayed unmatched. Germline CDR1 reads LNHDA; CDR2 reads SQIVND (reference sequence). CDR3 in amino acids: CASIAGTGFNQPQHF. For the CDR3, the DNA is TGTGCCAGTATAGCCGGGACAGGGTTTAATCAGCCCCAGCATTTT.

The CDR3 bases are TGTGCCAGCACCCTGGAAGGGGGTAGGGTTCAGGAGACCCAGTACTTC. Translating gives CASTLEGGRVQETQYF. V and J are TRBV5-4 and TRBJ2-5, with D tentatively TRBD1 (6 bases). CDR1 is SGHNT, CDR2 YYREEE, per germline (reference sequence). This CDR3 region has 16 residues. V lost 6 bases and J 5 bases, leaving 23 bases between the germline ends.

About this clone: One junction end disagrees with the germline gene, perhaps due to a read error. The chain links TRBV5-1 to TRBJ1-5, with 7 bases that match TRBD1. This CDR3 spans 15 amino acids. The germline V gene has CDR1 SGHRS and CDR2 YFSETQ. CDR3 sequence reads: CASSLTPGTDQPQNF. The CDR3 DNA follows: TGCGCCAGCAGCTTGACCCCAGGGACAGATCAGCCCCAGAATTTT.

This sequence joins TRBV15 and TRBJ1-1; tentative D call: TRBD1 (5 bases). The CDR3 totals 15 residues. CDR1 is LNHNV, CDR2 YYDKDF, per germline (reference sequence). V lost 1 base and J 1 base, leaving 10 bases between the germline ends. DNA for the CDR3: TGTGCCACCAGCAGAGGGGGGGTGGGGAACACTGAAGCTTTCTTT. Protein sequence: CATSRGGVGNTEAFF. The full variable domain, its missing parts supplied by reference TRBV15 and TRBJ1-1, is DAMVIQNPRYQVTQFGKPVTLSCSQTLNHNVMYWYQQKSSQAPKLLFHYYDKDFNNEADTPDNFQSRRPNTSFCFLDIRSPGLGDTAMYLCATSRGGVGNTEAFFGQGTRLTVV.

In nucleotides, the CDR3 is TGTGCCAGCTCACCGAGACAGGCCTCGAGCTGGGCCCACGAGCAGTACTTC. Residues: CASSPRQASSWAHEQYF. The V call is TRBV18, the J call TRBJ2-7; D is possibly TRBD1 (6 bases). V shed 3 bases and J shed 5 bases, with 23 bases lying between them. This CDR3 is built from 17 residues. Germline V lookup: CDR1 KGHSH, CDR2 LQKENI.

Remarks on this clone: A junction boundary mismatches the germline segment, possibly from a read error. The CDR3 loop is CSSSLGGREAFF. CDR3 sequence (DNA): TGTTCCAGCAGCTTAGGGGGCCGCGAAGCTTTCTTT. The rearrangement joins TRBV7-9 to TRBJ1-1; TRBD1 agrees at 7 bases. Germline loops: CDR1 SEHNR, CDR2 FQNEAQ (reference sequence). The CDR3 runs to 12 residues.

The chain links TRBV6-5 to TRBJ1-6; no reliable D call. The CDR3 totals 13 residues. V was pared by 2 bases and J by 13 bases, with 12 bases between. The germline gives CDR1 MNHEY, CDR2 SVGAGI. The DNA of the CDR3 is TGTGCCAGCAGTTACAGTGGAGGGAACCCCCTCCACTTT. Encoded protein: CASSYSGGNPLHF.

In the case of this clone: A read error may produce the germline difference seen at one junction end. The chain joins TRBV5-1 to TRBJ1-2; 11 bases map to TRBD1. The CDR3 is 15 residues long. The V gene's germline CDR1 is SGHRS and CDR2 YFSETQ. The CDR3 DNA reads as TGCGCCAGCAGCTGGACAGGGGGCGCGGACTATGGCTACCCCTTC. Amino acids: CASSWTGGADYGYPF. The variable domain in full, with the rest retrieved from reference TRBV5-1 and TRBJ1-2, is KAGVTQTPRYLIKTRGQQVTLSCSPISGHRSVSWYQQTPGQGLQFLFEYFSETQRNKGNFPGRFSGRQFSNSRSEMNVSTLELGDSALYLCASSWTGGADYGYPFGSGTRLTVV.

V is TRBV6-5 and J is TRBJ2-7; D unclear. The ends were cut back, 4 bases at V and 0 bases at J, with 16 bases in the middle. The CDR3 consists of 16 residues. The germline CDR1 and CDR2 sequences are MNHEY and SVGAGI. The CDR3 region has the DNA TGTGCCAGCAGTTGGAGCTTTGAGCGCCTCTCCTACGAGCAGTACTTC. It translates to CASSWSFERLSYEQYF.

This clone occurred once. The chain couples TRBV9 to TRBJ2-6; D call uncertain. V was pared by 4 bases and J by 0 bases, with 2 bases between. The CDR3 is 13 residues long. Germline V gene data show CDR1 as SGDLS and CDR2 as YYNGEE. The CDR3 here is CASSHSGANVLTF. As DNA, the CDR3 is TGTGCCAGCAGCCACTCTGGGGCCAACGTCCTGACTTTC.

The chain links TRBV19 to TRBJ1-6; 9 nucleotides line up with TRBD1. J lost 8 bases, V lost 4 bases, and 6 bases had no gene match. Germline V gene data show CDR1 as LNHDA and CDR2 as SQIVND (reference sequence). This CDR3 has 15 residues. In nucleotides, the CDR3 is TGTGCCAGTAGTACAGGGACAGGGTTGGATTCACCCCTCCACTTT. It specifies CASSTGTGLDSPLHF.

In this sample, this clone turned up a few times. The V gene is TRBV7-2, the J gene TRBJ2-7; 11 nucleotides match TRBD1. The V gene's germline CDR1 is SGHTA and CDR2 FQGNSA. The CDR3 has 17 amino acids. V was clipped by 5 bases and J by 2 bases; unmatched bases: 11. CDR3: CASSHLTRDRGTYEQYF. In DNA, the CDR3 is TGTGCCAGCAGCCATCTCACCCGGGACAGGGGGACCTACGAGCAGTACTTC.

V gene TRBV7-2 combines with J gene TRBJ2-3; 8 nucleotides line up with TRBD2. The CDR3 contains 15 residues. V shed 4 bases, J shed 8 bases, and the junction held 11 bases outside the gene matches. The germline V gene encodes CDR1 SGHTA and CDR2 FQGNSA. The CDR3 loop reads CASSSPGGGGVTQYF. CDR3 sequence (DNA): TGTGCCAGCAGCTCCCCGGGAGGGGGAGGGGTTACGCAGTATTTT.

The rearrangement links TRBV5-1 to TRBJ1-1; tentative D call: TRBD1 (6 bases). CDR3 length: 16 residues. Per germline, CDR1 SGHRS and CDR2 YFSETQ. The V end was cut by 6 bases, the J end by 0 bases, with 18 bases between. CDR3 sequence: CASTLLGGDMNTEAFF. In DNA form, the CDR3 reads TGCGCCAGCACCCTCCTGGGGGGGGACATGAACACTGAAGCTTTCTTT.

V usage is TRBV27 and J usage is TRBJ1-5; possibly TRBD1 for D (6 bases). The CDR3 runs to 14 residues. Trimming took 5 bases from V and 1 from J, leaving 9 bases between them. CDR1 and CDR2 (germline): MNHEY, SMNVEV (reference sequence). The CDR3 nucleotides read TGTGCCAGCAGTACGGACAGAAGCAATCAGCCCCAGCATTTT. This codes for CASSTDRSNQPQHF.